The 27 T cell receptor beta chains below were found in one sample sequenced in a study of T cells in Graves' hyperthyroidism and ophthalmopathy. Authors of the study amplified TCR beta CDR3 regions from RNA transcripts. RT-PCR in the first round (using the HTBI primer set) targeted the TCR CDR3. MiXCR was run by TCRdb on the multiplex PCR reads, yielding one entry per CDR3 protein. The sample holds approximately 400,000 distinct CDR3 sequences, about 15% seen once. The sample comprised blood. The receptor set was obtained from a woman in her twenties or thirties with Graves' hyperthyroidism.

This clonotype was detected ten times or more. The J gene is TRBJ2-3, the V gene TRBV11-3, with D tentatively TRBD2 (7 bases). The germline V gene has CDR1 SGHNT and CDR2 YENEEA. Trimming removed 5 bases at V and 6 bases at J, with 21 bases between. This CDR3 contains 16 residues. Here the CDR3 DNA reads TGTGCCAGCAGCGCTAACCAGGGGAGGGATCGTGATACGCAGTATTTT. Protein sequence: CASSANQGRDRDTQYF.

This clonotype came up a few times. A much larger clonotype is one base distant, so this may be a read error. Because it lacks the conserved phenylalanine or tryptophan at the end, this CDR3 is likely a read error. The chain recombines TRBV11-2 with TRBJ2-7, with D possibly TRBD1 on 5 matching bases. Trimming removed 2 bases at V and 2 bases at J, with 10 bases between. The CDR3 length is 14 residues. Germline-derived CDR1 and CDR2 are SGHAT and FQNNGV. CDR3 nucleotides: TGTGCCAGCAGCTTACAGGGAAGCGCCTACGAGCAGTACCTC. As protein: CASSLQGSAYEQYL.

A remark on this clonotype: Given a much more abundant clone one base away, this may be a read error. The CDR3 is CASSQEGRVETEPFF. Written as DNA, the CDR3 is TGTGCCAGCAGCCAAGAAGGCAGGGTGGAGACTGAACCTTTCTTT. The chain joins TRBV4-2 to TRBJ1-1, with D maybe TRBD1 (5 bases). The CDR3 has 15 amino acids. Germline V gene lookup returns CDR1 LGHNA and CDR2 YNFKEQ.

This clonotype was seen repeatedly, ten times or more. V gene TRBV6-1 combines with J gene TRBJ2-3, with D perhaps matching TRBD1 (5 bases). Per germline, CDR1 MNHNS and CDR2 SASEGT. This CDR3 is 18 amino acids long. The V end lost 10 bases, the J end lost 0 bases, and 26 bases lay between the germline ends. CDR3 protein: CATHGRSGHGFSTDTQYF. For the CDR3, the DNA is TGTGCCACGCACGGGCGGTCAGGGCACGGGTTTAGCACAGATACGCAGTATTTT.

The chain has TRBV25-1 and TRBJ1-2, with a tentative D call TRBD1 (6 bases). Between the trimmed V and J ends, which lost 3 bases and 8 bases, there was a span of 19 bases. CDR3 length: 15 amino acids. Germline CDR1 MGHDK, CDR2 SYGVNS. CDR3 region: CASSDKARGGYGYTF. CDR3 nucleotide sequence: TGTGCCAGCAGTGATAAGGCCCGTGGGGGCTACGGCTACACCTTC.

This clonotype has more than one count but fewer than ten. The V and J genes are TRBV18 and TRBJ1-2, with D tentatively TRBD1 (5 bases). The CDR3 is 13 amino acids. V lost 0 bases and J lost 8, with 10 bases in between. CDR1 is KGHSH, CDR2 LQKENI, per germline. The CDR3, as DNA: TGTGCCAGCTCACCACCGCGAGGGGTCGGCTACACCTTC. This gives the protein CASSPPRGVGYTF.

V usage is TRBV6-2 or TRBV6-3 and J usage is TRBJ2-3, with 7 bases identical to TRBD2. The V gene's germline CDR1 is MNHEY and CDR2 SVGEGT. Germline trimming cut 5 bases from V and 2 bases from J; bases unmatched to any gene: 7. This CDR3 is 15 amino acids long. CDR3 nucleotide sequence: TGTGCCAGCAGTCACGGGGAGGGGCCCACAGATACGCAGTATTTT. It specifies CASSHGEGPTDTQYF.

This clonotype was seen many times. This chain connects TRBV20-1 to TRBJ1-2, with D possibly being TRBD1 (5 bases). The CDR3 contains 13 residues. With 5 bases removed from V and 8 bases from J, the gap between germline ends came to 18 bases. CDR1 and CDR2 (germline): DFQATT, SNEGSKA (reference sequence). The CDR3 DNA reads TGCAGTGCTCCCGGGGACGCGTTGCGCGGCTACACCTTC. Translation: CSAPGDALRGYTF.

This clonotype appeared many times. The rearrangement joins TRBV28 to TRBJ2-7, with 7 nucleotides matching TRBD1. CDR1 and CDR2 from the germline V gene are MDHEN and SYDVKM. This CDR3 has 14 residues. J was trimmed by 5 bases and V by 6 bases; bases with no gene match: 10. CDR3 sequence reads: CASRTGSRLNEQYF. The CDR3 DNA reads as TGTGCCAGCAGGACAGGGTCCCGCTTGAACGAGCAGTACTTC.

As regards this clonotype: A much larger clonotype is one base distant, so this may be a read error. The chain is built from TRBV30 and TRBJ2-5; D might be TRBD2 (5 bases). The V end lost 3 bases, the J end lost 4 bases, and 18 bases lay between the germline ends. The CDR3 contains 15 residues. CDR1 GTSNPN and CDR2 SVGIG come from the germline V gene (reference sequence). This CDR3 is CAWSEESGIGETQYF. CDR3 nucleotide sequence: TGTGCCTGGAGCGAAGAGAGCGGAATTGGAGAGACCCAGTACTTC.

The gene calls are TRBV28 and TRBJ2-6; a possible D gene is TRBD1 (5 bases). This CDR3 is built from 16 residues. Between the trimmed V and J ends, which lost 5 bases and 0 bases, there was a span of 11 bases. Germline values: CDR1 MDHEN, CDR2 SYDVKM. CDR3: CASSGQTVSGANVLTF. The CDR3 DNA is TGTGCCAGCAGTGGGCAGACAGTCTCTGGGGCCAACGTCCTGACTTTC.

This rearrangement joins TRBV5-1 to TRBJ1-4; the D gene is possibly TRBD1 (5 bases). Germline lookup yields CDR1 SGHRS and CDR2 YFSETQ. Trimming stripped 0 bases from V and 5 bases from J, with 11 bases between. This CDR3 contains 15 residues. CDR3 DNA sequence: TGCGCCAGCAGCTTGGTGGGGGGAGCCAATGAAAAACTGTTTTTT. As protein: CASSLVGGANEKLFF.

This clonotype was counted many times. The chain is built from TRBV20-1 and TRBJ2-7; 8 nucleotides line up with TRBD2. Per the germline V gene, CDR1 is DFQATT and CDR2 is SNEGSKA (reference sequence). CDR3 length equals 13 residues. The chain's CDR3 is CSASGGRNYEQYF. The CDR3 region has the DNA TGCAGCGCCTCTGGCGGGAGGAACTACGAGCAGTACTTC.

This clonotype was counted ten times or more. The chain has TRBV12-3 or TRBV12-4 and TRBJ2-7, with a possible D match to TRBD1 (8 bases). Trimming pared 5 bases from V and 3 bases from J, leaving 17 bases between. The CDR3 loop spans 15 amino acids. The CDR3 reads CASSRAGQVGYEQYF. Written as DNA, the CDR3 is TGTGCCAGCAGTCGAGCGGGACAGGTGGGCTACGAGCAGTACTTC.

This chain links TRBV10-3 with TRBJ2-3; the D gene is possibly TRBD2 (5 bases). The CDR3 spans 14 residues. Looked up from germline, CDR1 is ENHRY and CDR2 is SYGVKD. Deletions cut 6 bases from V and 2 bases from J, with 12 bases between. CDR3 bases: TGTGCCATCAGCGCGGGTCCCGACACAGATACGCAGTATTTT. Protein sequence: CAISAGPDTDTQYF.

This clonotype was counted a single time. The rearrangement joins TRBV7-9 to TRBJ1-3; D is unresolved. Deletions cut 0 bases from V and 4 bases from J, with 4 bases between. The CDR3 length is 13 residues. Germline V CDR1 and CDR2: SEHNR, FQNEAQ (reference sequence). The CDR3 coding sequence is TGTGCCAGCAGCTTAGCCCAGGGAAACACCATATATTTT. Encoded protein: CASSLAQGNTIYF.

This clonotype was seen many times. CDR3 protein: CASSSPFVNTEAFF. CDR3 DNA sequence: TGTGCCAGCAGTTCCCCCTTCGTGAACACTGAAGCTTTCTTT. The chain recombines TRBV27 with TRBJ1-1, with D unresolved. V was clipped by 4 bases and J by 0 bases, with 9 bases between them. This CDR3 region has 14 residues. Germline loops: CDR1 MNHEY, CDR2 SMNVEV (reference sequence).

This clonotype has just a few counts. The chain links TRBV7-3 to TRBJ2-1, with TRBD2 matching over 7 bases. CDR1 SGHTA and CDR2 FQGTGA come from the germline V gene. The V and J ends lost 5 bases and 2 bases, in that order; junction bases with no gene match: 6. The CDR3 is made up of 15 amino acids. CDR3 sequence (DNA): TGTGCCAGCAGCCACGAGCGGGGCACCTACAATGAGCAGTTCTTC. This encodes CASSHERGTYNEQFF.

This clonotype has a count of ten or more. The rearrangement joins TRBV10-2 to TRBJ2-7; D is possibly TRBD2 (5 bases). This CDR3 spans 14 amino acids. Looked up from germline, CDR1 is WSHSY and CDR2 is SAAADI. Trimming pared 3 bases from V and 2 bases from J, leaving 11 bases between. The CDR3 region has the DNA TGCGCCAGCAGTGATAGTAGCGACACCTACGAGCAGTACTTC. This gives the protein CASSDSSDTYEQYF.

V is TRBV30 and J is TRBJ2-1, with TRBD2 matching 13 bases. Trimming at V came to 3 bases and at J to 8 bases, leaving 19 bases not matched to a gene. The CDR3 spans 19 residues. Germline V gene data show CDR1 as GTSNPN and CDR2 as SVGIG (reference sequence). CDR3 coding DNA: TGTGCCTGGAGGGGGACTAGCGGGACCAAGGGTACAACGGACGATGAGCAGTTCTTC. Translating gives CAWRGTSGTKGTTDDEQFF.

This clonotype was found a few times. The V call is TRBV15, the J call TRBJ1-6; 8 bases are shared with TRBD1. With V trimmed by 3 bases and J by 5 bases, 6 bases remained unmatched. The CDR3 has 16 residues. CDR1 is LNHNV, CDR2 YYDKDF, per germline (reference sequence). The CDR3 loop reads CATSSFQDRDNSPLHF. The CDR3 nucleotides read TGTGCCACCAGCAGCTTCCAGGACAGGGATAATTCACCCCTCCACTTT.

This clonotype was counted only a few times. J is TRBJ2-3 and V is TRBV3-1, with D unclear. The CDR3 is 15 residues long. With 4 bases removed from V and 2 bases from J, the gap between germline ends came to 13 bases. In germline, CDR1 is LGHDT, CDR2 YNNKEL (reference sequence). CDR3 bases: TGTGCCAGCAGCCCCGACCCGAGCCTCACAGATACGCAGTATTTT. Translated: CASSPDPSLTDTQYF.

The CDR3 nucleotides read TGCAGTGCTAGAGATTTAAGACAGAAAAGCAACTATGGCTACACCTTC. It translates to CSARDLRQKSNYGYTF. This chain joins TRBV20-1 and TRBJ1-2; D possibly corresponds to TRBD1 (5 bases). V was clipped by 0 bases and J by 2 bases, with 16 bases between them. Germline loops: CDR1 DFQATT, CDR2 SNEGSKA (reference sequence). The CDR3 runs 16 residues.

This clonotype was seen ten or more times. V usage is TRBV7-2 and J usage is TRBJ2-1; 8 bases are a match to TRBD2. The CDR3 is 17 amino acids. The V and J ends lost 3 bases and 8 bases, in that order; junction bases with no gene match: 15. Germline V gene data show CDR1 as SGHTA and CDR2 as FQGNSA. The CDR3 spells CASSLNPGAGGRDEQFF. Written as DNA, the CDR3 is TGTGCCAGCAGCTTGAATCCAGGGGCGGGAGGTAGAGATGAGCAGTTCTTC.

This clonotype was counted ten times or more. As DNA, the CDR3 is TGTGCCAGCAGCTTAGCGCCAGGACAGGGGCTGAGAGAGCAGTACTTC. This codes for CASSLAPGQGLREQYF. The chain recombines TRBV7-9 with TRBJ2-7; 9 bases line up with TRBD1. This CDR3 contains 16 residues. From germline, CDR1 is SEHNR and CDR2 FQNEAQ (reference sequence). The trim removed 0 bases at V and 7 bases at J, leaving 10 bases unmatched.

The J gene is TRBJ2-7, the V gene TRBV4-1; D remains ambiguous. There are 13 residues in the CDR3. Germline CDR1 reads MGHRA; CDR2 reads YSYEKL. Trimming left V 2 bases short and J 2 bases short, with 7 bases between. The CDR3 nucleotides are TGCGCCAGCAGCCAAACTCCCACCTACGAGCAGTACTTC. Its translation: CASSQTPTYEQYF.

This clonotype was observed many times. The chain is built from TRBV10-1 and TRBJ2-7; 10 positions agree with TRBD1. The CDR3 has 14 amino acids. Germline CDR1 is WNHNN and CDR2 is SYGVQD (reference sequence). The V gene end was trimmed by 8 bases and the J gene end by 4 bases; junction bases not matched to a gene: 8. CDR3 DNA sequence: TGCGCCAGCGGAGCGGGACAGGGGTTATACGAGCAGTACTTC. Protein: CASGAGQGLYEQYF.